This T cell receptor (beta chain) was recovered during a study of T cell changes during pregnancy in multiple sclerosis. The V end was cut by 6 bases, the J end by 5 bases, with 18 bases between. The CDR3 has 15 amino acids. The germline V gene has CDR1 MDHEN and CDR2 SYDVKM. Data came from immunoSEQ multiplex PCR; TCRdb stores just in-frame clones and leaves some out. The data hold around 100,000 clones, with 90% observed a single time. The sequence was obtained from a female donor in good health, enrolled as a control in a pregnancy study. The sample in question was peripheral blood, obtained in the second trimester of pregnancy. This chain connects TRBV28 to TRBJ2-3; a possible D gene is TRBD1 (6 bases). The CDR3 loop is CASSLRTGSVDTQYF. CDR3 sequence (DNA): TGTGCCAGCAGCCTCCGAACAGGGTCGGTAGATACGCAGTATTTT.